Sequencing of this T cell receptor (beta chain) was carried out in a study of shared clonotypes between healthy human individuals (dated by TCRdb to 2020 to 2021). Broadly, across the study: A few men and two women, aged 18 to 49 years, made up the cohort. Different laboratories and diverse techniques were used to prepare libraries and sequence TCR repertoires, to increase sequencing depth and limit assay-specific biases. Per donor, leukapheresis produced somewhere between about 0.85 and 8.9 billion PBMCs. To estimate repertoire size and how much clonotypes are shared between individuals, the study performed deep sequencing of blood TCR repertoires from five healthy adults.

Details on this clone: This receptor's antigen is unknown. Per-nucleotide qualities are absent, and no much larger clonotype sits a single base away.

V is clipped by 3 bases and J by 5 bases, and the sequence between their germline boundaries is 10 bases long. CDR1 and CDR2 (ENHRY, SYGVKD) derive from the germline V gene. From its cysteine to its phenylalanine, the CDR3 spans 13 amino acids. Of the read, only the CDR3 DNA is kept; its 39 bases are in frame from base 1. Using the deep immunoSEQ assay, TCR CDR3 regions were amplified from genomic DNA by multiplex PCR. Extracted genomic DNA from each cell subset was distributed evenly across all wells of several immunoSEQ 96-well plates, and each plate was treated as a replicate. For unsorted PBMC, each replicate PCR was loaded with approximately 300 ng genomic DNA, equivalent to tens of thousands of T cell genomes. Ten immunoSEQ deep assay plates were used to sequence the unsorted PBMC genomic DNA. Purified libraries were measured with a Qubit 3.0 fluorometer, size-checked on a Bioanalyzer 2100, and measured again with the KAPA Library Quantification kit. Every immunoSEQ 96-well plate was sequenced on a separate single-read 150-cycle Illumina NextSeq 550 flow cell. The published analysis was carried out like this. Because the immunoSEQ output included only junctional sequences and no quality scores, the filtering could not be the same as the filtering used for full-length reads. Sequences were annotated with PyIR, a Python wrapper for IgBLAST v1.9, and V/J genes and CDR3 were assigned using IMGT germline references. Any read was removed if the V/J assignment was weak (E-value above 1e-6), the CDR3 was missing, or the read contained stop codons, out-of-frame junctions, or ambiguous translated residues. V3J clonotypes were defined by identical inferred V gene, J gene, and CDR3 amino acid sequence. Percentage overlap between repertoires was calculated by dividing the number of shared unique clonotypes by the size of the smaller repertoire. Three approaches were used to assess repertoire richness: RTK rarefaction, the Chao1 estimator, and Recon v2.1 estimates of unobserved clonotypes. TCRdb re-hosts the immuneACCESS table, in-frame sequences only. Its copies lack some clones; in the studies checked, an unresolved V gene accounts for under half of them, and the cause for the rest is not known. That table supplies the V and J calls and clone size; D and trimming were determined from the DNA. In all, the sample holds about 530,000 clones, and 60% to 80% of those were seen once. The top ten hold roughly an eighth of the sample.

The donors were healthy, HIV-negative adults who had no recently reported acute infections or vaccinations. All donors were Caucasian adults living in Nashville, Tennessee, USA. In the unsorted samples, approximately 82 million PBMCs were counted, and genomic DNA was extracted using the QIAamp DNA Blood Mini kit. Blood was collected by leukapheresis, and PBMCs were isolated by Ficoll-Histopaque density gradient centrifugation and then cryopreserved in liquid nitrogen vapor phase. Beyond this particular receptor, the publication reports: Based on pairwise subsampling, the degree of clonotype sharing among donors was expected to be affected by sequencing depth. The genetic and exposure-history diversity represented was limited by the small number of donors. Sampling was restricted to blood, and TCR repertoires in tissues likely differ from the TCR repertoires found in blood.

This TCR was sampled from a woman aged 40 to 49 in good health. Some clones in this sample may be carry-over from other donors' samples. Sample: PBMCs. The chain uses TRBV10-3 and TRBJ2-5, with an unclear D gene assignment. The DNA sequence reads TGTGCCATCAGTGACAGCCATCTGGAGACCCAGTACTTC. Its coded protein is CAISDSHLETQYF.